This T cell receptor (beta chain) was identified in a study of identical twins. In TCRdb, the 5' RACE reads were re-called with MiXCR into one record per CDR3 protein. The sample lists about 790,000 distinct CDR3 sequences, roughly 18% occurring once. Concerning this clonotype: Its cognate antigen is unknown.

The trim removed 8 bases at V and 5 bases at J, leaving 14 bases unmatched. In germline, CDR1 is WNHNN, CDR2 SYGVQD (reference sequence). CDR3 length equals 15 residues. General study findings and limits: With monozygotic twins, out-of-frame TCR alpha sharing exceeded what models estimated.

A further study also used this sample, focusing on T cells expressing NK-cell markers. From that second work: Seven sequenced donors out of eight were HCMV-seropositive, one seronegative. Several experiments employed an anti-gamma-delta TCR antibody to confine sorting to alpha-beta TCR T cells.

The clonotype comes from a woman younger than 35 in good health. The J gene is TRBJ2-7, the V gene TRBV10-1; 8 bases match TRBD2. The material sequenced was PBMCs. CDR3: CASSRSSGDVHEQYF. CDR3 sequence (DNA): TGCGCCAGCTCTCGGAGTAGCGGGGATGTCCACGAGCAGTACTTC.